This TCR beta chain was recovered during a study of T cell responses to AZD1222 COVID-19 vaccine. Study context: Combined were second doses at about 4 or about 12 weeks. The study, taken as a whole, reports: The number of AZD1222 recipients seropositive at baseline was only 6 or 7. Most donors were white British, females outnumbered males, and clonal diversity was possibly underestimated. The repertoires were collected only after the peak T cell response.

With regard to this clone: Its antigen is currently unknown.

The table came from immunoSEQ multiplex PCR; TCRdb's copy has only in-frame clones and leaves some out. Among under 200,000 clones listed, over 90% were seen once. Looked up from germline, CDR1 is SGHRS and CDR2 is YFSETQ. The trim removed 2 bases at V and 12 bases at J, leaving 9 bases unmatched. The CDR3 contains 13 residues. This sample comprised peripheral blood, obtained on day 0 of AZD1222 vaccination. The TCR originated in an adult in good health. The chain is built from TRBV5-1 and TRBJ2-7, with TRBD1 identical over 9 bases. The CDR3 protein is CASSFGSEGQGYF. CDR3 bases: TGCGCCAGCAGCTTTGGTTCCGAGGGACAGGGGTACTTC.